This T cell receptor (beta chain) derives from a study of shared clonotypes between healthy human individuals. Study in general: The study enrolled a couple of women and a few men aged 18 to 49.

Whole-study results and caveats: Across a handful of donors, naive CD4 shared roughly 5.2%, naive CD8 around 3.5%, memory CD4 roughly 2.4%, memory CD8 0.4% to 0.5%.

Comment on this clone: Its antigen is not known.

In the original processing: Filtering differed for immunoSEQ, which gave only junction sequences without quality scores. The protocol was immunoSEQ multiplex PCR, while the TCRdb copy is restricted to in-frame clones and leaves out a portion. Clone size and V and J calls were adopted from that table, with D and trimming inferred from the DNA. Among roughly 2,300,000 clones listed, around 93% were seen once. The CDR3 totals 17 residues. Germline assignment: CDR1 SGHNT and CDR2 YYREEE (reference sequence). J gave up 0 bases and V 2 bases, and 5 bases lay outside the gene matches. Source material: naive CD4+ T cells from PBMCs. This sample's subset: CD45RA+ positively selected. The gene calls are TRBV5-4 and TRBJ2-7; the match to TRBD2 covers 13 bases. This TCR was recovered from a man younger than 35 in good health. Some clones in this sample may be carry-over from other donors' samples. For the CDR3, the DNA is TGTGCCAGCAGCTTAGGGACTAGCGGGGTCAGCTCCTACGAGCAGTACTTC. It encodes CASSLGTSGVSSYEQYF.